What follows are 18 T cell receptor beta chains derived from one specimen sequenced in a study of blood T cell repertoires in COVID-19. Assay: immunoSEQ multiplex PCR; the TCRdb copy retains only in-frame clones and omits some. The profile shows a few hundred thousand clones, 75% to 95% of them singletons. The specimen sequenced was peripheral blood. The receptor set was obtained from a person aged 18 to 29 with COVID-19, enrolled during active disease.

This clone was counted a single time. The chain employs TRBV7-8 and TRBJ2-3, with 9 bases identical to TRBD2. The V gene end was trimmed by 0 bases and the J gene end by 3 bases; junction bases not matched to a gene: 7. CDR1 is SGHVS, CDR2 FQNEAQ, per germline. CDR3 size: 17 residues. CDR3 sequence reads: CASSLAVQREATDTQYF. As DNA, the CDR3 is TGTGCCAGCAGCTTAGCGGTACAGCGGGAGGCGACAGATACGCAGTATTTT.

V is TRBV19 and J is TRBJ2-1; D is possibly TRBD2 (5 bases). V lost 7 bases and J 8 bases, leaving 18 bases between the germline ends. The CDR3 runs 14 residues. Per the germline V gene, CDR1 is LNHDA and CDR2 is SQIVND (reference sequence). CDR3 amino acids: CASTVDRGRDEQFF. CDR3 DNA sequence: TGTGCCAGTACTGTAGACCGGGGTAGGGATGAGCAGTTCTTC.

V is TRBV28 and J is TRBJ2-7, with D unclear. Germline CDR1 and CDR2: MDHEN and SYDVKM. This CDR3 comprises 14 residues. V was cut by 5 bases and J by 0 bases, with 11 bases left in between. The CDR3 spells CASSLTSSSYEQYF. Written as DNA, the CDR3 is TGTGCCAGCAGTCTGACATCGAGCTCCTACGAGCAGTACTTC.

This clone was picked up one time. CDR3 in amino acids: CASSGATGEGTQYF. CDR3 sequence (DNA): TGCGCCAGCAGTGGGGCGACAGGGGAAGGTACGCAGTATTTT. The rearrangement links TRBV10-1 to TRBJ2-3, with TRBD1 matching 8 bases. V dropped 4 bases and J dropped 8; count of bases not matched to a gene: 8. This CDR3 comprises 14 residues. Germline CDR1 and CDR2: WNHNN and SYGVQD (reference sequence).

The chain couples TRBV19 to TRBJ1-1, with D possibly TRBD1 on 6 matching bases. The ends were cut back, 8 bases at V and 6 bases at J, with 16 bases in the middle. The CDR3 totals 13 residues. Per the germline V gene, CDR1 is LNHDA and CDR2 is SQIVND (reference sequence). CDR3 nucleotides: TGTGCCAGTTGCCAGACAGGCGCAGCTGAAGCTTTCTTT. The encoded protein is CASCQTGAAEAFF.

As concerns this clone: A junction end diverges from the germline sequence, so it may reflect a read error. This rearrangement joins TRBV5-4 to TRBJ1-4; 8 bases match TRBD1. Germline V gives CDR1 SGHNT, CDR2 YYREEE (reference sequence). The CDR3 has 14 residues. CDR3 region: CASSLGETGTGGSF. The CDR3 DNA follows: TGTGCCAGCAGCTTGGGGGAGACCGGGACAGGTGGCAGTTTT.

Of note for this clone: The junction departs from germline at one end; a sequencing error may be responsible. CDR3 in amino acids: CASSLDRSDTQYF. Here the CDR3 DNA reads TGTGCTAGCAGCTTAGACAGATCAGATACGCAGTATTTT. This chain joins TRBV7-7 and TRBJ2-3, with a weak D call TRBD1 (5 bases). The CDR3 consists of 13 residues. Germline lookup yields CDR1 SSHAT and CDR2 FNYEAQ (reference sequence).

In DNA form, the CDR3 reads TGCGCCAGCAGCCAAGATCCGGGACAGTACGGAAACACCATATATTTT. Its translation is CASSQDPGQYGNTIYF. This chain uses TRBV4-1 with TRBJ1-3; 7 bases map to TRBD1. CDR3 length: 16 residues. J was trimmed by 4 bases and V by 0 bases; bases with no gene match: 6. The germline V gene has CDR1 MGHRA and CDR2 YSYEKL.

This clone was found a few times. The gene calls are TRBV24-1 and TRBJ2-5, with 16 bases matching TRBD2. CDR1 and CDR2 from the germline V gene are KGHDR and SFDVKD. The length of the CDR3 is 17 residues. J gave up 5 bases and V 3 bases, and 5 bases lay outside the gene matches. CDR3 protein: CATSDGTSGRAGETQYF. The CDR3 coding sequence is TGTGCCACCAGTGATGGGACTAGCGGGAGGGCCGGCGAGACCCAGTACTTC.

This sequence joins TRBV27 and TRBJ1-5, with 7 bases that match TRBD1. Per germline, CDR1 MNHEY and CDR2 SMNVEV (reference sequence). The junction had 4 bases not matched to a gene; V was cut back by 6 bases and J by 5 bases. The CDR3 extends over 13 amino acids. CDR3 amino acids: CASSVTGDQPQHF. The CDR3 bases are TGTGCCAGCAGCGTTACAGGGGATCAGCCCCAGCATTTT.

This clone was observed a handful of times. The CDR3 bases are TGTGCCATCAGTGACCCGGGACAGGCGAACACTGAAGCTTTCTTT. It translates to CAISDPGQANTEAFF. The chain joins TRBV10-3 to TRBJ1-1, with TRBD1 matching over 8 bases. CDR1 is ENHRY and CDR2 is SYGVKD in the germline V gene. There are 15 residues in the CDR3. V dropped 3 bases and J dropped 1; count of bases not matched to a gene: 4.

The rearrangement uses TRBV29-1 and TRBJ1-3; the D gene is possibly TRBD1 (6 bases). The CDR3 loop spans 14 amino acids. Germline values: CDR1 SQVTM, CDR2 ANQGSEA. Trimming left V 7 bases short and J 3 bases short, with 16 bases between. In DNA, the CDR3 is TGCAGCGCCACAAACCGGGACATTGGAAACACCATATATTTT. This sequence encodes CSATNRDIGNTIYF.

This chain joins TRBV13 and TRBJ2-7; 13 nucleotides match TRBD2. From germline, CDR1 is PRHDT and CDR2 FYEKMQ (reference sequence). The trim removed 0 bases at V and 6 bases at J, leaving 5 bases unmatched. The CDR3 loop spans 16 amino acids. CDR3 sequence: CASSLGSGLAGVEQYF. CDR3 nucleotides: TGTGCCAGCAGCTTAGGATCCGGACTAGCGGGAGTCGAGCAGTACTTC. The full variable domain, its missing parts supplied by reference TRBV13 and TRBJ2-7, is AAGVIQSPRHLIKEKRETATLKCYPIPRHDTVYWYQQGPGQDPQFLISFYEKMQSDKGSIPDRFSAQQFSDYHSELNMSSLELGDSALYFCASSLGSGLAGVEQYFGPGTRLTVT.

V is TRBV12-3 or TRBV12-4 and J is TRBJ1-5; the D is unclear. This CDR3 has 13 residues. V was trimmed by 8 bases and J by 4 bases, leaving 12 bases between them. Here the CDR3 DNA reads TGTGCCAGCCTCAAACAGTGGAATCAGCCCCAGCATTTT. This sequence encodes CASLKQWNQPQHF.

The CDR3, as DNA: TGCAGCGTTGAGGAGAACGGGAGCCATGGTACGCAGTATTTT. This codes for CSVEENGSHGTQYF. The V gene is TRBV29-1, the J gene TRBJ2-3, with D perhaps TRBD2 (6 bases). This CDR3 is 14 amino acids long. Trimming removed 3 bases at V and 8 bases at J, with 18 bases between. The germline V gene has CDR1 SQVTM and CDR2 ANQGSEA.

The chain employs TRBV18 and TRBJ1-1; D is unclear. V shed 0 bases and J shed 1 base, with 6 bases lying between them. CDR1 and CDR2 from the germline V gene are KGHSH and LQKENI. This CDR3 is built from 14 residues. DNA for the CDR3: TGTGCCAGCTCACCACCTTCCGGGAACACTGAAGCTTTCTTT. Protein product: CASSPPSGNTEAFF.

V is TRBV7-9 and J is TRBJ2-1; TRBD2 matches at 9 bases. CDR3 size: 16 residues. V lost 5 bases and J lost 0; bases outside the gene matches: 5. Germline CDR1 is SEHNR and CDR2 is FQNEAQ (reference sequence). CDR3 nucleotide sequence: TGTGCCAGCAGCCGATTAGCGGGGGTCTCCTACAATGAGCAGTTCTTC. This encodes CASSRLAGVSYNEQFF.

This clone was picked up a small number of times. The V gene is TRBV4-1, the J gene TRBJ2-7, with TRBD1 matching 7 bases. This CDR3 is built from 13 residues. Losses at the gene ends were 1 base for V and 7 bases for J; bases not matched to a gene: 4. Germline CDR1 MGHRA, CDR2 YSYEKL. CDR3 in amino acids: CASSQGQGAEQYF. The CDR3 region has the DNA TGCGCCAGCAGCCAAGGACAGGGAGCTGAGCAGTACTTC.